The clone carrying this T cell receptor beta chain was seen repeatedly, ten times or more. TCRdb redid the calling of the 5' RACE reads with MiXCR, one entry per CDR3 protein. The sample includes around 120,000 distinct CDR3 sequences, roughly 15% of them seen just once. These data come from a study of CD8 T cells in ankylosing spondylitis. Germline lookup yields CDR1 SQVTM and CDR2 ANQGSEA. V shed 7 bases and J shed 0 bases, with 9 bases lying between them. CDR3 size: 12 residues. Input material: blood, either unsorted or a sorted T cell fraction (not recorded which). The sequence came from a female donor with ankylosing spondylitis or in good health (not recorded which). This sequence joins TRBV29-1 and TRBJ2-5; D is unclear. DNA for the CDR3: TGCAGCGGAGGCGCGTACCAAGAGACCCAGTACTTC. Translated: CSGGAYQETQYF.